This entry is about one T cell receptor beta chain. Unmatched junction bases numbered 2, after V lost 0 bases and J lost 2 bases. Germline V gene data show CDR1 as SGHTS and CDR2 as YDEGEE. The CDR3 totals 15 residues. This sample stems from a study of T cell repertoires in cytomegalovirus infection. One entry per CDR3 protein, called by TCRdb with MiXCR from the reads. The profile covers about 150,000 distinct CDR3 sequences, with 23% appearing a single time and around 9.9% taken by the ten largest. Input material: PBMCs. This TCR was sampled from a human donor in good health (CMV status not recorded). Some clones in this sample may be carry-over from other donors' samples. The V gene is TRBV5-8, the J gene TRBJ1-3, with 7 bases that match TRBD1. The CDR3 is CASSLEQGPGNTIYF. CDR3 sequence (DNA): TGTGCCAGCAGCTTGGAACAGGGGCCTGGAAACACCATATATTTT.